The rows below give T cell receptor beta chains drawn from one sample of a study of blood T cell repertoires in COVID-19. Generated by immunoSEQ multiplex PCR, the TCRdb table keeps only in-frame clones and is missing some. In the table there are about 330,000 clones, around 90% of which are singletons. The source material was peripheral blood. These receptors were collected from a man aged 25 to 40 with COVID-19, enrolled during active disease. Both conserved end residues are part of each CDR3. Fields, in order: D gene, V gene, CDR3 protein. D genes are given only for firm matches.

TRBD2	TRBV7-3	CASSLTGGSADTQYF
TRBD1	TRBV5-1	CASSLVGTGDLSLHF
TRBD1	TRBV18	CASSRWTGAEQYF
-	TRBV7-2	CASSLYTLGTEAFF
TRBD2	TRBV7-3	CASSQKPSREGYEQYF
-	TRBV9	CASSVMEGYGEAFF
TRBD2	TRBV19	CAISRLAGGGEQFF
-	TRBV30	CAYLPQAAYEQYF
TRBD2	TRBV4-2	CASSKNLAGSSYEQYF
-	TRBV7-9	CASSVVQDTEAFF
-	TRBV21-1	CASSSNSPGHPCGGYTF
-	TRBV6-5	CASSYYHPPGEQYF
-	TRBV7-9	CASSLPRSGASYGYTF
-	TRBV11-2	CASSLEVWGIRFF
-	TRBV20-1	CSASPRANEQFF
TRBD2	TRBV2	CASRKGGLAGGQETQYF
TRBD2	TRBV4-3	CASSPTTSHTQYF
-	TRBV7-2	CASSLRWGGTDTQYF
TRBD1	TRBV24-1	CATSGGQGTGELFF
TRBD1	TRBV28	CASSSAGTGWYGYTF
TRBD1	TRBV6-6	CASSPQPGQGDPNQPQHF
TRBD1	TRBV11-3	CASSLGTGYNEQFF
TRBD2	TRBV6-2/TRBV6-3	CASSYSKDRQGRGGGKNIQYF
TRBD2	TRBV7-2	CASSLSGTSGSKQYF
-	TRBV2	CASRALDSGANVLTF
TRBD1	TRBV11-3	CASSLGQTTEAFF
TRBD1	TRBV5-1	CASSPGQGAYEQYF
TRBD1	TRBV6-2/TRBV6-3	CASSYSGTGASDTQYF
TRBD2	TRBV5-1	CASSLLPSTSFTYEQYF
-	TRBV6-5	CASSYSGQGFNEQFF
-	TRBV5-1	CASSLFSQGQTSDEQFF
TRBD2	TRBV20-1	CSASRWTSGSTDTQYF
TRBD1	TRBV6-6	CASSGDREFMNTEAFF
-	TRBV28	CASSLVSGDGARAFF
-	TRBV2	CASSGSAGSSYNEQFF
TRBD1	TRBV5-4	CASSPRQGAGTDTQYF
TRBD2	TRBV3-1/TRBV3-2	CASSLSGRLSYEQYF
-	TRBV19	CASLRGKDYGYTF
-	TRBV18	CASSPLFSFGDYEQYF
TRBD1	TRBV4-1	CASSQEGPGTENEKLFF
-	TRBV6-5	CASSYFYSDSYEQYF
TRBD2	TRBV28	CASTPQSPGLAPDTQYF
TRBD1	TRBV5-6	CASSFLSKGQANQPQHF
-	TRBV2	CASSRVYEQYF
-	TRBV9	CASSVDGSSYNSPLHF
TRBD1	TRBV19	CASSIGRTGDEKLFF
TRBD1	TRBV5-4	CASSPIQGMNTEAFF
TRBD1	TRBV6-5	CASSSPPGTGAYEQYF
-	TRBV28	CASSLLPGRSNQPQHF
-	TRBV30	CAWSVGATEQYF
TRBD1	TRBV7-2	CASSYGDRAYEQYF
-	TRBV12-3/TRBV12-4	CASSSTVFYEQYF
-	TRBV7-9	CASKGLRGANTEAFF